This TCR beta chain was documented in a study of preoperative IRX-2 immunotherapy in early breast cancer. Treatment here: preoperative locoregional IRX-2 cytokine immunotherapy. Preoperative locoregional IRX-2 cytokine immunotherapy was tested in the phase Ib source study. The ends were cut back, 4 bases at V and 3 bases at J, with 6 bases in the middle. This CDR3 has 12 amino acids. Per the germline V gene, CDR1 is LNHNV and CDR2 is YYDKDF (reference sequence). TCRdb's table, derived via immunoSEQ multiplex PCR, lists solely in-frame clones and lacks some. This sample has roughly 62,000 clones, with roughly 94% found just once.

The V and J genes are TRBV15 and TRBJ2-5; no clear D. The biological material was taken from a patient treated with IRX-2 immunotherapy. This receptor was obtained from a human donor with breast cancer. CDR3 region: CATSKLEETQYF. Written as DNA, the CDR3 is TGTGCCACCAGCAAACTTGAAGAGACCCAGTACTTC.